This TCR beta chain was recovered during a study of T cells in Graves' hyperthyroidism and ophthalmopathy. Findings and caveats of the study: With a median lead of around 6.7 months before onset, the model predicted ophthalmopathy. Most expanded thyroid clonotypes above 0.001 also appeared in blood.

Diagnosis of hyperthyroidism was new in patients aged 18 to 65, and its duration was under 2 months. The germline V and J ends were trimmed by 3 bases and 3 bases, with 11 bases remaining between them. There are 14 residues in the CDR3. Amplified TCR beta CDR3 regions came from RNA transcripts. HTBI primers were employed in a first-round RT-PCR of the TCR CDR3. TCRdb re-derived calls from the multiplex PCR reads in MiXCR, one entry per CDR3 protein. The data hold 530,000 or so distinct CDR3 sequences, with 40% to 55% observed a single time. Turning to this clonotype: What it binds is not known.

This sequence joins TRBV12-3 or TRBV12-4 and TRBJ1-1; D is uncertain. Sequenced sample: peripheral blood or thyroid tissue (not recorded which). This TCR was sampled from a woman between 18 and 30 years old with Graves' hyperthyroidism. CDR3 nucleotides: TGTGCCAGCAGTTTGTACCAGGCGGACACTGAAGCTTTCTTT. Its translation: CASSLYQADTEAFF.